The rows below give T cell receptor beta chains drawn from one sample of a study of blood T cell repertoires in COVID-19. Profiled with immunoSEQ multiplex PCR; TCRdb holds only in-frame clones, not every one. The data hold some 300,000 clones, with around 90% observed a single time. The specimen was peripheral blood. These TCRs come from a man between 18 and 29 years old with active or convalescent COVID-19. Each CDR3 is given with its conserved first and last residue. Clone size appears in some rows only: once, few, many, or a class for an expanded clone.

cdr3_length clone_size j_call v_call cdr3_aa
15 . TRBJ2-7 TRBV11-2 CASSLDLQTSREQYF
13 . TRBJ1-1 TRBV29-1 CSARQAPNTEAFF
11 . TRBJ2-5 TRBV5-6 CASSLRETQYF
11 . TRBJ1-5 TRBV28 CASSSYQPQHF
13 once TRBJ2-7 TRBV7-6 CASSLSGPYEQYF
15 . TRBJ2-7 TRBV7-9 CASSLVKGAGYEQYF
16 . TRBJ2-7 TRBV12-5 CASGLVAGQGAYEQYF
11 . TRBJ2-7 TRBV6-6 CASMEFYEQYF
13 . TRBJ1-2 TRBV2 CASSGRGRRGYTF
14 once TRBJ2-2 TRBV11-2 CASSLGQNTGELFF
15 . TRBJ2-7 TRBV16 CASSQSTGSPYEQYF
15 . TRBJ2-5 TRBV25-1 CASSEFRGKVETQYF
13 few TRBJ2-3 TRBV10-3 CAIKGGPTDTQYF
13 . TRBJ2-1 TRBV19 CASSILTGNEQFF
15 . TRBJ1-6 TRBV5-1 CASSPTGVGNSPLHF
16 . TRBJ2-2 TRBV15 CATSRANRGYTGELFF
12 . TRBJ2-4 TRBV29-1 CSTVGTGNIQYF
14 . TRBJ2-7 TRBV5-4 CASSLPSGNNEQYF
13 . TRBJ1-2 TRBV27 CASSLIPGSGYTF
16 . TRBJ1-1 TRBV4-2 CASSQRQGASVTEAFF